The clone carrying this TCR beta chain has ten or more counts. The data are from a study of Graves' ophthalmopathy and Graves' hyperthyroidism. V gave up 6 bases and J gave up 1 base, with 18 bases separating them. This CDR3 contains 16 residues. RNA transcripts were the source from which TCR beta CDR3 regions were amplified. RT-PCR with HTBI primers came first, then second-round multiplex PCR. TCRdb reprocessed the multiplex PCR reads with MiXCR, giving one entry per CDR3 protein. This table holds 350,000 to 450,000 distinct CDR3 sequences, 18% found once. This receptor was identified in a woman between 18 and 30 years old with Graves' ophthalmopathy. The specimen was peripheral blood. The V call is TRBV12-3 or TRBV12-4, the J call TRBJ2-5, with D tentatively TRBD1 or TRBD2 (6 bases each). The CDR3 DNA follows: TGTGCCAGCAGCCCACGTCAAGGAGGGGGCCAAGAGACCCAGTACTTC. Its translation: CASSPRQGGGQETQYF.